One and the same sample provided the 20 T cell receptor beta chains below, sequenced in a study of PD-1 blockade in classical Hodgkin lymphoma. Assay used: immunoSEQ multiplex PCR; TCRdb lists only in-frame clones, some missing. The sample records some 26,000 clones, roughly 80% being singletons. Time point here: cycle 4 day 1 (C4D1), after five to seven weeks of nivolumab. Each of the patients experienced relapse following autologous stem cell transplantation, and their brentuximab vedotin exposure differed. The authors purified CD4+ T cells from thawed PBMCs by magnetic negative selection. The sample in question was CD4+ T cells from blood, obtained before the fourth cycle of nivolumab. The receptors were gathered from a human donor with classical Hodgkin lymphoma.

The chain joins TRBV7-6 to TRBJ2-3; no firm D call. Germline assignment: CDR1 SGHVS and CDR2 FNYEAQ. The CDR3 spans 14 residues. V gave up 2 bases and J gave up 4 bases, with 10 bases separating them. The CDR3 nucleotides are TGTGCCAGCAGCTTACCAGGACCGGCAGATACGCAGTATTTT. Translation: CASSLPGPADTQYF.

J is TRBJ1-2 and V is TRBV5-1; 9 bases map to TRBD1. The germline V gene has CDR1 SGHRS and CDR2 YFSETQ. J gave up 1 base and V 4 bases, and 5 bases lay outside the gene matches. The CDR3 length is 15 residues. CDR3 residues: CASSRRDRVNYGYTF. The CDR3 DNA reads TGCGCCAGCAGCCGCCGGGACAGGGTTAACTATGGCTACACCTTC.

This chain joins TRBV11-2 and TRBJ2-7; D may correspond to TRBD1 or TRBD2 (5 bases each). Looked up from germline, CDR1 is SGHAT and CDR2 is FQNNGV. Trimming removed 5 bases at V and 4 bases at J, with 18 bases between. The CDR3 runs 15 residues. DNA for the CDR3: TGTGCCAGCAGCGTACCGGGACCAGGGCCTTACGAGCAGTACTTC. This sequence encodes CASSVPGPGPYEQYF.

The gene calls are TRBV7-2 and TRBJ1-5, with a possible D match to TRBD1 (6 bases). The CDR3 covers 15 residues. V was cut by 1 base and J by 1 base, with 8 bases left in between. Germline V gives CDR1 SGHTA, CDR2 FQGNSA. CDR3 DNA: TGTGCCAGCAGCTTAGACAGGGACAGCAATCAGCCCCAGCATTTT. Translated, it gives CASSLDRDSNQPQHF. Together with reference TRBV7-2 and TRBJ1-5, the CDR3 gives the full variable domain: GAGVSQSPSNKVTEKGKDVELRCDPISGHTALYWYRQSLGQGLEFLIYFQGNSAPDKSGLPSDRFSAERTGGSVSTLTIQRTQQEDSAVYLCASSLDRDSNQPQHFGDGTRLSIL.

The rearrangement joins TRBV9 to TRBJ1-2; D gene ambiguous. The CDR3 length is 14 residues. V was trimmed by 0 bases and J by 4 bases, leaving 10 bases between them. In germline, CDR1 is SGDLS, CDR2 YYNGEE. Here the CDR3 DNA reads TGTGCCAGCAGCGTAGTGAACGGCCCCTATGGCTACACCTTC. Translating gives CASSVVNGPYGYTF.

This chain links TRBV19 with TRBJ1-1; a possible D gene is TRBD1 (5 bases). With 5 bases removed from V and 0 bases from J, the gap between germline ends came to 22 bases. CDR3 length: 18 residues. Germline V gives CDR1 LNHDA, CDR2 SQIVND (reference sequence). The CDR3 loop is CASSGYRPGTSMNTEAFF. The CDR3 nucleotides are TGTGCCAGTAGTGGATACAGGCCTGGGACGTCAATGAACACTGAAGCTTTCTTT.

This rearrangement joins TRBV19 to TRBJ2-3, with D possibly matching TRBD1 (5 bases). The V gene's germline CDR1 is LNHDA and CDR2 SQIVND (reference sequence). The CDR3 contains 13 residues. The ends were cut back, 3 bases at V and 4 bases at J, with 8 bases in the middle. The CDR3 region is CASSMTTADTQYF. In nucleotides, the CDR3 is TGTGCCAGTAGTATGACGACAGCAGATACGCAGTATTTT.

The CDR3 region has the DNA TGTGCCAGCAGCTTAGGGACAGGGGTGGAGACCCAGTACTTC. It encodes CASSLGTGVETQYF. This chain joins TRBV7-2 and TRBJ2-5, with 9 positions matching TRBD1. From germline, CDR1 is SGHTA and CDR2 FQGNSA. This CDR3 spans 14 amino acids. J lost 5 bases, V lost 1 base, and 2 bases had no gene match. The full variable domain, with the rest looked up from reference TRBV7-2 and TRBJ2-5, is GAGVSQSPSNKVTEKGKDVELRCDPISGHTALYWYRQSLGQGLEFLIYFQGNSAPDKSGLPSDRFSAERTGGSVSTLTIQRTQQEDSAVYLCASSLGTGVETQYFGPGTRLLVL.

The rearrangement links TRBV11-1 to TRBJ1-5; 8 bases agree with TRBD1. Per the germline V gene, CDR1 is SGHAT and CDR2 is FQDESV (reference sequence). CDR3 length: 14 amino acids. Trimming removed 5 bases from V and 5 bases from J; junction bases left unmatched: 5. The CDR3 reads CASSLGQGDQPQHF. Here the CDR3 DNA reads TGTGCCAGCAGCCTTGGACAGGGTGATCAGCCCCAGCATTTT. Using reference TRBV11-1 and TRBJ1-5 for the parts outside the CDR3, the full variable domain is EAEVAQSPRYKITEKSQAVAFWCDPISGHATLYWYRQILGQGPELLVQFQDESVVDDSQLPKDRFSAERLKGVDSTLKIQPAELGDSAMYLCASSLGQGDQPQHFGDGTRLSIL.

The gene calls are TRBV18 and TRBJ1-2; tentatively, D is TRBD1 (5 bases). Germline V CDR1 and CDR2: KGHSH, LQKENI. Deletions cut 6 bases from V and 4 bases from J, with 12 bases between. The CDR3 spans 13 residues. The CDR3 here is CASSGGRLYGYTF. For the CDR3, the DNA is TGTGCCAGCTCGGGGGGTCGCCTCTATGGCTACACCTTC.

V gene TRBV6-5 combines with J gene TRBJ1-2, with D tentatively TRBD1 (5 bases). The CDR3 is 13 residues long. V lost 6 bases and J lost 8, with 16 bases in between. Germline CDR1 and CDR2: MNHEY and SVGAGI. The CDR3 coding sequence is TGTGCCAGCAGGGACGGGACCTCATTAGGCTACACCTTC. It is translated as CASRDGTSLGYTF.

This chain connects TRBV7-7 to TRBJ2-5, with D unresolved. The germline CDR1 and CDR2 sequences are SSHAT and FNYEAQ (reference sequence). The CDR3 is 13 residues long. The ends were cut back, 1 base at V and 5 bases at J, with 8 bases in the middle. CDR3 protein: CASSLGLRETQYF. For the CDR3, the DNA is TGTGCCAGCAGCTTAGGCCTAAGGGAGACCCAGTACTTC. Variable domain in full (rest from reference TRBV7-7 and TRBJ2-5): GAGVSQSPRYKVTKRGQDVTLRCDPISSHATLYWYQQALGQGPEFLTYFNYEAQPDKSGLPSDRFSAERPEGSISTLTIQRTEQRDSAMYRCASSLGLRETQYFGPGTRLLVL.

This chain links TRBV19 with TRBJ1-5; a possible D gene is TRBD1 (5 bases). Between the trimmed V and J ends, which lost 10 bases and 3 bases, there was a span of 10 bases. This CDR3 is 12 amino acids long. Germline CDR1 LNHDA, CDR2 SQIVND (reference sequence). The CDR3 DNA reads TGTGCCAACGGGGCCTACAATCAGCCCCAGCATTTT. It yields the protein CANGAYNQPQHF.

Only one count was recorded for this clone. V gene TRBV11-2 combines with J gene TRBJ1-3, with D possibly being TRBD1 (5 bases). The germline V and J ends were trimmed by 3 bases and 1 base, with 10 bases remaining between them. This CDR3 has 15 amino acids. Germline V gene data show CDR1 as SGHAT and CDR2 as FQNNGV. Here the CDR3 DNA reads TGTGCCAGCAGCTTGCATAGGGGATCTGGAAACACCATATATTTT. It encodes CASSLHRGSGNTIYF.

J is TRBJ2-7 and V is TRBV28; no reliable D call. The CDR3 is 14 residues long. CDR1 MDHEN and CDR2 SYDVKM come from the germline V gene. V was clipped by 3 bases and J by 3 bases, with 12 bases between them. CDR3 in amino acids: CASSFRMQSYEQYF. The CDR3, as DNA: TGTGCCAGCAGTTTCAGAATGCAGAGCTACGAGCAGTACTTC.

This clone is a singleton in its sample. The genes are TRBV7-8 and TRBJ2-5, with 9 bases matching TRBD2. Germline V gene sequence: CDR1 SGHVS, CDR2 FQNEAQ. V lost 5 bases to trimming and J lost 2 bases; unmatched junction nucleotides: 9. CDR3 length: 16 amino acids. This chain's CDR3 is CASSLGAGGPQETQYF. The CDR3 nucleotides read TGTGCCAGCAGCCTAGGAGCGGGGGGACCTCAAGAGACCCAGTACTTC. The full variable domain, in which reference TRBV7-8 and TRBJ2-5 provide the parts outside the CDR3, is GAGVSQSPRYKVAKRGQDVALRCDPISGHVSLFWYQQALGQGPEFLTYFQNEAQLDKSGLPSDRFFAERPEGSVSTLKIQRTQQEDSAVYLCASSLGAGGPQETQYFGPGTRLLVL.

This clone appeared once. The rearrangement uses TRBV4-3 and TRBJ2-6; D ambiguous. The germline gives CDR1 LGHNA, CDR2 YSLEER. The CDR3 totals 18 residues. Trimming took 6 bases from V and 1 from J, leaving 19 bases between them. CDR3 bases: TGCGCCAGCAGTCGACGGGTAAACCAACTTTCTGGGGCCAACGTCCTGACTTTC. It is translated as CASSRRVNQLSGANVLTF.

This clone occurred once. V is TRBV28 and J is TRBJ1-1, with 7 bases identical to TRBD1. CDR1 is MDHEN and CDR2 is SYDVKM in the germline V gene. The CDR3 is 15 residues long. V shed 5 bases and J 3 bases; nucleotides not matched to a gene: 9. The CDR3 DNA reads TGTGCCAGCAGTGGAGGGACAGCCGGAGACACTGAAGCTTTCTTT. This codes for CASSGGTAGDTEAFF.

A word on this clone: Within the sample, other DNA sequences also encode this same CDR3. V gene TRBV7-2 combines with J gene TRBJ2-3; D gene ambiguous. The germline V and J ends were trimmed by 0 bases and 0 bases, with 4 bases remaining between them. From germline, CDR1 is SGHTA and CDR2 FQGNSA. There are 14 residues in the CDR3. This CDR3 is CASSLARSTDTQYF. The DNA for the CDR3 is TGTGCCAGCAGCTTAGCGAGGAGCACAGATACGCAGTATTTT.

This clone showed up just a few times. The chain is built from TRBV6-5 and TRBJ1-1; the match to TRBD1 covers 7 bases. Germline V CDR1 and CDR2: MNHEY, SVGAGI. The CDR3 has 14 amino acids. With 5 bases clipped from V and 3 bases from J, the junction kept 6 bases outside the gene matches. The CDR3 region is CASSTQGHYTEAFF. CDR3 sequence (DNA): TGTGCCAGCAGTACACAGGGGCATTACACTGAAGCTTTCTTT.